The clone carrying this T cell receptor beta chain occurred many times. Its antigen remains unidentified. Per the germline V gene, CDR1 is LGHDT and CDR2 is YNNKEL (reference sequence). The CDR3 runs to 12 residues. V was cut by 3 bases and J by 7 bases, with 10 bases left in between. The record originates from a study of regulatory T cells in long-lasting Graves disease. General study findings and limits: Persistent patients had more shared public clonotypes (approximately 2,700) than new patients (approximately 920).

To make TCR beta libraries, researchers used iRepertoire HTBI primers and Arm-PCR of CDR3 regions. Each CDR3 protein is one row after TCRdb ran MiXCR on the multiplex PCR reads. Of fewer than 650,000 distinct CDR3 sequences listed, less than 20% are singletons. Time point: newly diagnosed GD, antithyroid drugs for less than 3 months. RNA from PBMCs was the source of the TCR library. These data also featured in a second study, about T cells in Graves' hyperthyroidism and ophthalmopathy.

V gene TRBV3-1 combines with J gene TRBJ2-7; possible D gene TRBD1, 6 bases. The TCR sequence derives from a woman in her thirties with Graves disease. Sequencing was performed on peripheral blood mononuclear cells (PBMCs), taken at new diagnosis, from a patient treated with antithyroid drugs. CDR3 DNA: TGTGCCAGCAGCCACAGGGGCGGGGAGCAGTACTTC. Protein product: CASSHRGGEQYF.